The following is a TCR beta chain sequence with its context. This entry belongs to a study of CD8 T cells in Susac syndrome. The RNA, about 0.5 to 1 ug, was put through reverse transcription using random hexamers. Amplification of TCR beta CDR3 used immunoSEQ multiplex PCR across 54 Vbeta and 13 Jbeta. Each CDR3 protein gets one entry after TCRdb re-called the immunoSEQ multiplex PCR reads with MiXCR. The data show about 250,000 distinct CDR3 sequences, around 93% seen once. V was clipped by 2 bases and J by 10 bases; unmatched bases: 5. Looked up from germline, CDR1 is ENHRY and CDR2 is SYGVKD. This CDR3 is built from 12 residues.

Sequencing was carried out using CD4+ T cells from PBMCs. The clonotype was recovered from a human donor with multiple sclerosis. The chain links TRBV10-3 to TRBJ2-7; 7 nucleotides line up with TRBD1. The CDR3 sequence is CAISEPDREQYF. CDR3 nucleotides: TGTGCCATCAGTGAGCCCGACAGGGAACAGTACTTC.